This T cell receptor beta chain was recovered during a study of cytomegalovirus exposure and HLA in healthy donors (dated by TCRdb to the late 2010s). Context from the whole study: In an earlier analysis of 587 of the donors, less than 350 Gb of sequence data and 90 million to 120 million unique TCR beta sequences from about 179 million T cells were reported. Approximately 300 gigabases of sequencing data and 70 million to 100 million unique TCR sequences made up an early release that covered over 550 HLA-typed donors. Of the 350 to 450 genotyped donors, roughly 76% were placed in the genetic ancestry cluster associated with self-reported Caucasian donors. The aim of the study was to test whether cataloging public T cell receptors could identify signatures of past pathogen exposure. Using immunosequencing, the study profiled T cell repertoires from 640 or so subjects and related those repertoires to cytomegalovirus serostatus. A separate validation cohort of about 110 different subjects was used in addition to the approximately 640-subject first cohort. To predict cytomegalovirus infection status, the study combined high-throughput TCR immunosequencing, statistical association of individual TCRs with disease status, and machine learning. To study patterns of TCR occurrence, a later analysis re-analyzed previously published TCR beta repertoires from 700 or so donors and added high-resolution HLA genotyping. Rather than drawing on any new phenotypic data, the later analysis identified candidate immune exposures from TCR beta sequences and the way those sequences occurred across donors. In an earlier analysis of 500 to 650 of the donors, high-throughput TCR beta sequencing was used to judge whether each TCR beta V gene segment behaved as functional or pseudogenic. Alongside the repertoire data, information on donor age, sex, ethnicity and CMV serostatus was compiled. Genome-wide SNP genotypes for about three fifths of the roughly 700 donors were used in a later genetic analysis, which treated that subset as a discovery cohort. All discovery cohort repertoires had been generated on a single sequencing platform. Both class I and class II loci were covered by HLA typing, at four-digit resolution. Typing coverage varied by locus: roughly 629-640 donors for A, B, C, DRB1 and DQB1; approximately 500 for DQA1; around 610 for DPA1; more than 450 for DPB1. Four to six DR-DQ haplotypes were handled as single units for association and clustering, since linkage in the cohort was strong. Across roughly 420 genotyped donors of the cohort, an average of approximately 220,000 unique TCR beta nucleotide sequences per donor were sequenced, and approximately 17% of those sequences were non-productive. The full study reports these points: At a false discovery rate of 0.05, a later analysis linked around 17,000 TCR beta sequences to specific HLA alleles. Across donors, most TCR sequences were observed very rarely, whereas some public TCRs were present in many individuals. An association between a missense DCLRE1C variant and V-gene and J-gene trimming of TCR beta chains was found in a later genetic analysis and replicated in an independent cohort. In a later genetic analysis, fewer N-insertions in productive TCRs were reported among donors in an Asian-associated ancestry cluster than the roughly 640-donor mean. In both the original and validation cohorts, the classifier was reported to diagnose cytomegalovirus status with high specificity and sensitivity. A further reported finding was that TCR beta sequences accurately predicted the HLA-A and HLA-B alleles for most subjects in the first cohort. Linkage disequilibrium might explain the correlated functional status among segregating V segments, but an unknown experimental factor could not be ruled out. Some IMGT-functional V segments, including TRBV6-2 and TRBV6-3, could not be distinguished by the 87-base-pair reads and were therefore excluded. For the cohort, immune exposure information was limited to CMV serostatus. The authors suggested that the approach could potentially be generalized to other disease states and immunological phenotypes. According to a later analysis, most CMV-associated TCR beta chains appeared to be HLA-restricted, and the HLA associations seemed to be driven largely by CMV exposure. In a later analysis, HLA-associated TCR beta chains showed more clonal expansion and lower generation probabilities than non-associated chains that were equally common. Because counts were too low, roughly 17 rarely observed V segments, including chromosome 9 orphons, were left out of the earlier analysis of approximately 580 of the donors. Three of the identified cytomegalovirus-associated TCR beta chains were confirmed in vitro to be specific for cytomegalovirus antigens. In a later analysis, TCR association rates were found to vary across HLA loci, with the most associated TCRs seen for DRB1 alleles and the fewest for HLA-C alleles. Because some donors lacked HLA typing at each locus, the association tests relied only on the typed subset. Assigning TCR associations to individual alleles was difficult when HLA alleles, especially DR and DQ, strongly co-occurred. Sequencing depth was assumed to be roughly uniform across donors in the presence/absence analyses, though that assumption may not hold. Several of the top co-occurrence clusters appeared to be linked to parvovirus B19, influenza, CMV and Epstein-Barr virus, according to a later analysis. A total of roughly 160 TCR beta chains were listed by the study as associated with cytomegalovirus. The cohort was sequenced for TCR beta chains only, and without alpha or paired-chain data the features that could be detected were limited. The sequencing pipeline was judged likely to have produced a cluster of highly shared sequence variants as a technical artifact. Broadly in line with IMGT annotations, most TCR beta V segments showed up in productive rearrangements about 90% or about 30% of the time in an earlier analysis of roughly 590 of the donors.

Comments on this clone: The antigen it recognizes is unknown. One base away there is no much larger clone; base qualities are not given.

Including the terminal cysteine and phenylalanine, the CDR3 comprises 13 residues. The sequence is cut down to CDR3 DNA, 39 bases in frame from base 1. In the germline V gene, CDR1 corresponds to MNHEY and CDR2 to SVGAGI. The V and J ends are trimmed by 5 bases and 3 bases, leaving 11 bases between them. The cohort consisted of 670 or so healthy bone marrow donors. All cohort members were sampled while nominally healthy, although unrecorded immune exposures were likely present. The donor was CMV seronegative and belonged to the group of over 300 seronegative cohort members. A peripheral blood sample was provided by each donor, and peripheral blood mononuclear cells were used for TCR beta sequencing. Genomic DNA was extracted from the blood cell samples with the Qiagen DNeasy Blood Extraction Kit. The method was the immunoSEQ multiplex PCR assay. For the multiplex PCR, a mixture combining 60 forward primers for TCR Vbeta segments and 13 reverse primers for TCR Jbeta segments was used. The CDR3 region of rearranged TCR beta genes was amplified from genomic DNA by a multiplex PCR assay. The Illumina HiSeq System was used to sequence the amplified TCR beta libraries as 87-base-pair reads. The source study handled its data this way. Across the roughly 700 repertoires, a later analysis counted roughly 84 million unique TCR beta chains, 9 million to 14 million of which were shared by at least two donors. A nearest-neighbor algorithm error-corrected the raw reads and collapsed the reads into unique sequences, merging closely related sequences to remove PCR and sequencing errors. To assign V, D and J gene segments, CDR3 sequences were aligned to IMGT reference sequences. For a sequence to be retained, a match of at least six nucleotides to both a V gene segment and a J gene segment was required. A rearrangement was called productive if the CDR3 had no stop codons and remained in frame with V and J, and every other rearrangement was called non-productive. Following IMGT convention, CDR3 was defined as the stretch from the second conserved V-encoded cysteine to the conserved J-encoded phenylalanine. The earlier analysis of approximately 500 of the donors excluded sequences that lacked an unambiguous match to a single V gene segment. In an earlier analysis of 450 to 700 of the donors, V segments were called functional above 56.7% productive rearrangements and were called segregating when the between-donor standard deviation exceeded 5%. A statistical classification framework was developed to diagnose cytomegalovirus status using the catalog of TCR beta chain sequences. In a later analysis, TCR nucleotide sequences were compared against IMGT/GENE-DB human TR gene sequences so that V and J genes could be assigned. Using the TCRdist pipeline, a later analysis assigned CDR3 sequences along with most-parsimonious VDJ recombination scenarios. In a later analysis, every TCR beta chain was defined by the combination of its CDR3 amino acid sequence and its V-gene family, and reads without a unique V-gene family were dropped. To address suspected cross-contamination and a sequencing artifact, a later analysis removed a few hundred highly shared, low-generation-probability nucleotide sequences. For each public chain, a later analysis derived a clonal expansion index from normalized ranks of inferred template counts within each repertoire. In a later analysis, generation probabilities were computed with a VDJ recombination model fitted to out-of-frame rearrangements, and the resulting probabilities were checked against IGoR. In a later analysis, hypergeometric tests were used to score TCR-TCR, TCR-HLA and TCR-CMV co-occurrence, with a repertoire-size bias correction applied to TCR pairs. A later analysis estimated false discovery rates by permuting HLA or CMV assignments 20 times. In a later analysis, co-occurring TCRs were grouped using DBSCAN, with TCRdist sequence similarity added in when clustering inside HLA-allele-positive subsets. Repertoires with fewer than 30,000 or more than 120,000 public chains were left out of co-occurrence clustering, as were five repertoires with anomalous nucleotide sharing. Sourced from immuneACCESS, this table was stored by TCRdb with only in-frame sequences that have V and J called. A share of the clones is absent; for the studies checked, an unresolved V gene accounts for under half, and the remainder has no known explanation. That table gives V, J and clone size, and the DNA gave D and trimming. This sample gives some 190,000 clones in total; 75% to 90% of them show up just once. The ten largest clonotypes hold 1.3% of the sample.

The source is a young man in good health and CMV-seronegative. The receptor chain draws on TRBV6-5 and TRBJ2-7; the best D guess is TRBD1, with 6 bases matching. Sequenced sample: PBMCs. The CDR3 protein is CASSETGSYEQYF. The DNA sequence follows: TGTGCCAGCAGTGAGACAGGAAGCTACGAGCAGTACTTC.